The rows below give T cell receptor beta chains drawn from one sample of a study of PD-L1 blockade in urothelial cancer. Produced via immunoSEQ multiplex PCR; TCRdb's table is partial and in-frame only. Of tens of thousands of clones detected, 70% to 85% appear once; the ten largest clones hold 18%. This material consisted of PBMCs, taken around atezolizumab (anti-PD-L1) treatment. Every receptor here comes from a man between 60 and 70 years old with urothelial cancer. Both conserved end residues are part of each CDR3. The order of the fields is clone size, D gene, J gene, V gene, CDR3 protein, CDR3 DNA. The D gene is left open where the match is weak. Size values are once, few and many counts, or a class for expanded clones, and some rows have none.

clone_size: NA
d_call: TRBD1
j_call: TRBJ2-7
v_call: TRBV13
cdr3_aa: CASSLVKDRGSYEQYF
cdr3_nt: TGTGCCAGCAGCTTAGTCAAGGACAGGGGCTCCTACGAGCAGTACTTC

clone_size: NA
d_call: NA
j_call: TRBJ1-5
v_call: TRBV5-6
cdr3_aa: CASSRGGQLDQPQHF
cdr3_nt: TGTGCCAGCAGCCGAGGGGGACAACTTGATCAGCCCCAGCATTTT

clone_size: NA
d_call: NA
j_call: TRBJ1-1
v_call: TRBV7-9
cdr3_aa: CASSYRDIDTEAFF
cdr3_nt: TGTGCCAGCAGCTACCGGGACATAGACACTGAAGCTTTCTTT

clone_size: NA
d_call: NA
j_call: TRBJ1-2
v_call: TRBV28
cdr3_aa: CASNAGHTDYGYTF
cdr3_nt: TGTGCCAGCAATGCGGGGCATACCGACTATGGCTACACCTTC

clone_size: NA
d_call: NA
j_call: TRBJ1-1
v_call: TRBV5-4
cdr3_aa: CASRHDRLNTEAFF
cdr3_nt: TGTGCCAGCAGACACGACAGGCTGAACACTGAAGCTTTCTTT

clone_size: NA
d_call: NA
j_call: TRBJ1-5
v_call: TRBV5-6
cdr3_aa: CASSLSGRRGNQPQHF
cdr3_nt: TGTGCCAGCAGCTTGTCCGGGCGGCGGGGGAATCAGCCCCAGCATTTT

clone_size: few
d_call: TRBD1
j_call: TRBJ1-1
v_call: TRBV28
cdr3_aa: CASRQGMNTEAFF
cdr3_nt: TGTGCCAGCCGACAGGGGATGAACACTGAAGCTTTCTTT

clone_size: NA
d_call: TRBD2
j_call: TRBJ2-3
v_call: TRBV2
cdr3_aa: CASSEGGLASDTQYF
cdr3_nt: TGTGCCAGCAGTGAGGGGGGACTAGCATCAGATACGCAGTATTTT

clone_size: NA
d_call: NA
j_call: TRBJ1-2
v_call: TRBV28
cdr3_aa: CASSWGGRGYTF
cdr3_nt: TGTGCCAGCAGTTGGGGGGGCCGCGGCTACACCTTC

clone_size: NA
d_call: NA
j_call: TRBJ1-5
v_call: TRBV7-9
cdr3_aa: CASSLGGFSNQPQHF
cdr3_nt: TGTGCCAGCAGCTTGGGGGGGTTTAGCAATCAGCCCCAGCATTTT

clone_size: few
d_call: NA
j_call: TRBJ1-3
v_call: TRBV5-1
cdr3_aa: CASSFGRAGNTIYF
cdr3_nt: TGCGCCAGCAGCTTCGGGAGGGCTGGAAACACCATATATTTT

clone_size: once
d_call: NA
j_call: TRBJ1-6
v_call: TRBV11-2
cdr3_aa: CASSLGAGVSSPLHF
cdr3_nt: TGTGCCAGCAGCTTAGGGGCCGGGGTTTCTTCACCCCTCCACTTT

clone_size: NA
d_call: NA
j_call: TRBJ2-7
v_call: TRBV11-1
cdr3_aa: CASSLNRVGNEQYF
cdr3_nt: TGTGCCAGCAGCTTAAACAGGGTAGGGAACGAGCAGTACTTC

clone_size: once
d_call: NA
j_call: TRBJ2-3
v_call: TRBV6-1
cdr3_aa: CASSEGREDISTDTQYF
cdr3_nt: TGTGCCAGCAGTGAAGGAAGAGAGGATATTAGCACAGATACGCAGTATTTT

clone_size: NA
d_call: NA
j_call: TRBJ2-7
v_call: TRBV6-1
cdr3_aa: CASIGLRSYEQYF
cdr3_nt: TGTGCCAGCATAGGACTTCGCTCCTACGAGCAGTACTTC

clone_size: NA
d_call: NA
j_call: TRBJ2-7
v_call: TRBV28
cdr3_aa: CASSLGRGYEQYF
cdr3_nt: TGTGCCAGCAGTTTGGGCAGGGGTTACGAGCAGTACTTC

clone_size: NA
d_call: TRBD1
j_call: TRBJ2-1
v_call: TRBV7-6
cdr3_aa: CASSLTPAYRTGNNEQFF
cdr3_nt: TGTGCCAGCAGCTTAACCCCCGCATATCGGACAGGAAACAATGAGCAGTTCTTC

clone_size: NA
d_call: NA
j_call: TRBJ1-5
v_call: TRBV19
cdr3_aa: CASTDGGFGNQPQHF
cdr3_nt: TGTGCCAGTACCGATGGGGGGTTCGGCAATCAGCCCCAGCATTTT

clone_size: NA
d_call: NA
j_call: TRBJ1-4
v_call: TRBV28
cdr3_aa: CASNKQLNEKLFF
cdr3_nt: TGTGCCAGCAACAAACAGCTGAATGAAAAACTGTTTTTT

clone_size: NA
d_call: TRBD2
j_call: TRBJ2-7
v_call: TRBV29-1
cdr3_aa: CSVETSGDYEQYF
cdr3_nt: TGCAGCGTTGAGACTAGCGGGGACTACGAGCAGTACTTC

clone_size: NA
d_call: NA
j_call: TRBJ2-4
v_call: TRBV5-1
cdr3_aa: CASSPPGDIQYF
cdr3_nt: TGCGCCAGCAGCCCGCCGGGGGACATTCAGTACTTC

clone_size: NA
d_call: NA
j_call: TRBJ2-1
v_call: TRBV19
cdr3_aa: CASSRDQGSSYNEQFF
cdr3_nt: TGTGCCAGTAGTAGGGATCAGGGGAGCTCCTACAATGAGCAGTTCTTC

clone_size: NA
d_call: NA
j_call: TRBJ2-5
v_call: TRBV6-5
cdr3_aa: CASSSGQLPAAQYF
cdr3_nt: TGTGCCAGCAGTTCCGGACAGCTCCCAGCGGCCCAGTACTTC

clone_size: once
d_call: TRBD1
j_call: TRBJ1-6
v_call: TRBV7-3
cdr3_aa: CASALDRLAPLHF
cdr3_nt: TGTGCCAGCGCACTGGACAGGCTGGCACCCCTCCACTTT

clone_size: NA
d_call: TRBD1
j_call: TRBJ2-7
v_call: TRBV7-9
cdr3_aa: CASSPTGDEQYF
cdr3_nt: TGTGCCAGCAGCCCGACAGGGGATGAGCAGTACTTC

clone_size: NA
d_call: NA
j_call: TRBJ1-5
v_call: TRBV6-1
cdr3_aa: CASSEDLENQPQHF
cdr3_nt: TGTGCCAGCAGTGAAGACTTGGAGAATCAGCCCCAGCATTTT